This T cell receptor (beta chain) was sequenced in a study of graft-versus-host responses after intestinal transplantation. As for the study in general: Grafts were multivisceral, liver-intestinal, or isolated intestinal. Once they had received anti-thymocyte globulin induction, all recipients took tacrolimus and steroids for 2 to 4 years.

A note on this clone: Its antigen is still unknown.

General observations from the study: Individuals carrying graft-donor T cell macrochimerism showed high graft-versus-host to host-versus-graft clonal ratios in allografts.

V lost 2 bases and J 7 bases, leaving 14 bases between the germline ends. This CDR3 comprises 14 residues. Germline CDR1 is SGHKS and CDR2 is YYEKEE (reference sequence). The assay was immunoSEQ multiplex PCR, and TCRdb's table has in-frame clones only and misses some. The sample has over 80,000 clones; around 92% are singletons. This sequence originates from a human donor who was the organ donor for an intestinal transplant. The chain has TRBV5-5 and TRBJ2-3, with D tentatively TRBD2 (5 bases). The material was unstimulated CD4+ T cells sorted from spleen or lymph node cells, obtained before transplant. The CDR3 loop reads CASSFGAGRYTQYF. The CDR3 DNA sequence: TGTGCCAGCAGCTTTGGTGCGGGCAGGTATACGCAGTATTTT.